This TCR beta chain was identified during a study of blood T cell repertoires in COVID-19. The overall study: Acute and convalescent COVID-19 specimens originated in the United States, Italy and Spain. Sample material is recorded as cDNA or gDNA derived from T cells, B-cell-depleted T cells, or PBMCs.

In the original workflow: Amplified reference gene primers provided the basis for estimating nucleated cell counts. Assay: immunoSEQ multiplex PCR; the TCRdb copy retains only in-frame clones and omits some. The V and J calls and clone size come from that table; D and trimming were worked out from the DNA. The table lists 250,000 or so clones, approximately 89% of them singletons. The CDR3 has 15 residues. CDR1 is SGHRS, CDR2 YFSETQ, per germline. Trimming left V 4 bases short and J 6 bases short, with 17 bases between. The chain links TRBV5-1 to TRBJ2-1; D not resolved. Material for sequencing was peripheral blood. The clonotype comes from a woman aged 35 to 49 who had recovered from COVID-19. The CDR3 coding sequence is TGCGCCAGCAGCCCCGACTCAATCCTAAGCAATGAGCAGTTCTTC. This encodes CASSPDSILSNEQFF. Full variable domain (missing parts from reference TRBV5-1 and TRBJ2-1): KAGVTQTPRYLIKTRGQQVTLSCSPISGHRSVSWYQQTPGQGLQFLFEYFSETQRNKGNFPGRFSGRQFSNSRSEMNVSTLELGDSALYLCASSPDSILSNEQFFGPGTRLTVL.